These 22 T cell receptor beta chains originate from one sample sequenced in a study of T cell responses to AZD1222 COVID-19 vaccine. Some clones are missing from TCRdb's copy, which holds only in-frame ones; the method was immunoSEQ multiplex PCR. The profile shows approximately 81,000 clones, roughly 80% of them singletons. The sample consisted of peripheral blood, taken 28 days after the second AZD1222 dose. The source of these receptors is an adult who received the AZD1222 COVID-19 vaccine.

The V call is TRBV25-1, the J call TRBJ1-4; TRBD1 matches at 7 bases. V lost 8 bases to trimming and J lost 10 bases; unmatched junction nucleotides: 10. Per germline, CDR1 MGHDK and CDR2 SYGVNS. This CDR3 contains 13 residues. CDR3 residues: CASGNRGSGKLFF. In DNA, the CDR3 is TGTGCCAGCGGGAACAGGGGATCCGGAAAACTGTTTTTT.

This clone was picked up one time. At one end, the junction sequence differs from germline, possibly due to a read error. V is TRBV4-1 and J is TRBJ2-1; weak D call: TRBD2 (6 bases). Looked up from germline, CDR1 is MGHRA and CDR2 is YSYEKL. The CDR3 loop spans 15 amino acids. The CDR3 loop is CASSQETSSHNEQFF. The CDR3 DNA sequence: TGCGCCAGCAGCCAAGAAACTAGCTCCCACAATGAGCAGTTCTTC.

This clone showed up just once. J is TRBJ1-1 and V is TRBV28; D may be TRBD1 (5 bases). The CDR3 consists of 14 residues. Per germline, CDR1 MDHEN and CDR2 SYDVKM. Trimming cost V 6 bases and J 3 bases, with 14 bases left between them. CDR3 nucleotides: TGTGCCAGCAGCCTAGATGACAGTTACACTGAAGCTTTCTTT. Translation: CASSLDDSYTEAFF. Complete variable domain (other parts from reference TRBV28 and TRBJ1-1): DVKVTQSSRYLVKRTGEKVFLECVQDMDHENMFWYRQDPGLGLRLIYFSYDVKMKEKGDIPEGYSVSREKKERFSLILESASTNQTSMYLCASSLDDSYTEAFFGQGTRLTVV.

V usage is TRBV28 and J usage is TRBJ1-2; maybe TRBD1 (5 bases). Germline CDR1 MDHEN, CDR2 SYDVKM. The V gene lost 5 bases and the J gene lost 8 bases, with 18 bases spanning the gap. This CDR3 is built from 14 residues. CDR3 loop: CASSPRDGRAGYTF. In DNA form, the CDR3 reads TGTGCCAGCAGTCCCCGGGACGGTCGCGCGGGCTACACCTTC.

The J gene is TRBJ1-2, the V gene TRBV7-9; 7 bases agree with TRBD1. With 5 bases clipped from V and 4 bases from J, the junction kept 7 bases outside the gene matches. Germline CDR1 is SEHNR and CDR2 is FQNEAQ (reference sequence). The length of the CDR3 is 14 residues. The CDR3 loop reads CASSLRDSSYGYTF. The CDR3 region has the DNA TGTGCCAGCAGCCTACGGGACAGTTCCTATGGCTACACCTTC.

The genes are TRBV25-1 and TRBJ2-5, with TRBD2 matching 12 bases. CDR3 length: 11 residues. Germline CDR1 is MGHDK and CDR2 is SYGVNS. The J segment lost 9 bases and the V segment lost 10 bases, leaving 3 bases of the junction unmatched. In nucleotides, the CDR3 is TGTGCCACCGGGACTAGCGGGTCCCAGTACTTC. This sequence encodes CATGTSGSQYF.

This chain links TRBV28 with TRBJ2-2, with 11 bases matching TRBD1. V lost 6 bases to trimming and J lost 5 bases; unmatched junction nucleotides: 5. The germline CDR1 and CDR2 sequences are MDHEN and SYDVKM. The CDR3 runs to 15 residues. The CDR3: CASRSGTGGTGELFF. DNA of the CDR3: TGTGCCAGCAGATCCGGGACAGGGGGTACCGGGGAGCTGTTTTTT.

The chain couples TRBV7-2 to TRBJ2-7, with a weak D call TRBD1 (5 bases). The length of the CDR3 is 15 residues. Trimming removed 5 bases from V and 0 bases from J, with 14 bases in between. Germline CDR1 reads SGHTA; CDR2 reads FQGNSA. The CDR3 reads CASSRGQAVSYEQYF. CDR3 DNA sequence: TGTGCCAGCAGCAGGGGCCAGGCCGTCTCCTACGAGCAGTACTTC.

This clone was counted a few times. This sequence joins TRBV7-3 and TRBJ2-7; D remains ambiguous. V lost 2 bases to trimming and J lost 2 bases, with 13 bases between them. This CDR3 region has 15 residues. CDR1 SGHTA and CDR2 FQGTGA come from the germline V gene. The CDR3, as DNA: TGTGCCAGCAGCTTATATCCTTTCCCTACCTACGAGCAGTACTTC. Translating it yields CASSLYPFPTYEQYF.

The CDR3 loop reads CAWGKGGRETQYF. The CDR3 DNA follows: TGTGCCTGGGGCAAGGGCGGGAGAGAGACCCAGTACTTC. The chain couples TRBV30 to TRBJ2-5; 7 nucleotides align to TRBD2. Germline-derived CDR1 and CDR2 are GTSNPN and SVGIG (reference sequence). Trimming took 5 bases from V and 4 from J; bases not matched to a gene: 7. The length of the CDR3 is 13 residues.

This chain links TRBV7-9 with TRBJ1-2, with 11 bases lining up with TRBD1. This CDR3 is 14 amino acids long. Germline loops: CDR1 SEHNR, CDR2 FQNEAQ (reference sequence). V lost 5 bases to trimming and J lost 5 bases; unmatched junction nucleotides: 4. In nucleotides, the CDR3 is TGTGCCAGCAGCACGGGACAGGGGGTATATGGCTACACCTTC. Amino acid sequence: CASSTGQGVYGYTF.

V gene TRBV25-1 combines with J gene TRBJ2-7; D call uncertain. The CDR3 is 14 amino acids. Trimming removed 3 bases from V and 2 bases from J, with 11 bases in between. Germline-derived CDR1 and CDR2 are MGHDK and SYGVNS. The CDR3 coding sequence is TGTGCCAGCAGTGACCCCAACCGGGCCTACGAGCAGTACTTC. Residues: CASSDPNRAYEQYF.

The gene calls are TRBV7-2 and TRBJ2-2, with D perhaps TRBD1 (5 bases). The V end was cut by 1 base, the J end by 7 bases, with 13 bases between. Germline V gene data show CDR1 as SGHTA and CDR2 as FQGNSA. The CDR3 is 15 residues long. The CDR3 nucleotides are TGTGCCAGCAGCTTAGAGACCAGGGCCAACGGGGAGCTGTTTTTT. Translating it yields CASSLETRANGELFF.

There are a few counts of this clone. The gene calls are TRBV5-1 and TRBJ1-1; the match to TRBD1 covers 7 bases. The germline V gene has CDR1 SGHRS and CDR2 YFSETQ. Germline trimming cut 4 bases from V and 10 bases from J; bases unmatched to any gene: 13. CDR3 length equals 14 residues. CDR3 sequence reads: CASSVDRVEVLAFF. The CDR3 DNA reads TGCGCCAGCAGCGTTGACAGGGTTGAGGTGTTAGCTTTCTTT.

This clone has only a few counts. CDR3 nucleotide sequence: TGTGCCAGCAGCCAAGGACTCACAGCGCCCGCGTCCTACGAGCAGTACTTC. As protein: CASSQGLTAPASYEQYF. V and J are TRBV3-1 (or the pseudogene TRBV3-2) and TRBJ2-7, with D unresolved. This CDR3 has 17 amino acids. The V end lost 1 base, the J end lost 1 base, and 17 bases lay between the germline ends. Germline CDR1 is LGHDT and CDR2 is YNNKEL (reference sequence).

V usage is TRBV28 and J usage is TRBJ2-7; the D is unclear. The CDR3 is made up of 14 amino acids. Looked up from germline, CDR1 is MDHEN and CDR2 is SYDVKM. Trimming cost V 2 bases and J 3 bases, with 11 bases left between them. The CDR3 loop is CASSLPGSDYEQYF. The CDR3 DNA reads TGTGCCAGCAGTTTACCCGGCTCCGACTACGAGCAGTACTTC.

The V call is TRBV28, the J call TRBJ2-2; no reliable D call. Germline CDR1 and CDR2: MDHEN and SYDVKM. V lost 3 bases, J lost 5 bases, and 10 bases lay in between. CDR3 length equals 14 residues. CDR3 DNA sequence: TGTGCCAGCAGTTTCAATAGGGCAACCGGGGAGCTGTTTTTT. Translating gives CASSFNRATGELFF. Full variable domain (remainder filled in from reference TRBV28 and TRBJ2-2): DVKVTQSSRYLVKRTGEKVFLECVQDMDHENMFWYRQDPGLGLRLIYFSYDVKMKEKGDIPEGYSVSREKKERFSLILESASTNQTSMYLCASSFNRATGELFFGEGSRLTVL.

V and J are TRBV13 and TRBJ2-7; TRBD2 matches at 8 bases. The CDR3 is 14 residues long. Germline values: CDR1 PRHDT, CDR2 FYEKMQ (reference sequence). Trimming took 2 bases from V and 0 from J; bases not matched to a gene: 0. CDR3 protein: CASSLSGSSYEQYF. The DNA for the CDR3 is TGTGCCAGCAGCTTAAGCGGGAGCTCCTACGAGCAGTACTTC.

This clone has a single count. The CDR3 is CASSIDQTLYYGYTF. The CDR3 DNA is TGTGCCAGTAGTATAGACCAGACCCTCTACTATGGCTACACCTTC. The chain couples TRBV19 to TRBJ1-2; D is unresolved. The V and J ends lost 0 bases and 3 bases respectively, with 11 bases between them. This CDR3 has 15 residues. From germline, CDR1 is LNHDA and CDR2 SQIVND (reference sequence).

The chain recombines TRBV27 with TRBJ2-5; 9 bases fit TRBD2. Germline values: CDR1 MNHEY, CDR2 SMNVEV (reference sequence). CDR3 size: 15 residues. J was trimmed by 1 base and V by 6 bases; bases with no gene match: 6. The CDR3 protein is CASSEIAGAQETQYF. The CDR3 DNA follows: TGTGCCAGCAGCGAAATAGCGGGAGCCCAAGAGACCCAGTACTTC.

In its sample, this clone was seen once. This chain joins TRBV30 and TRBJ2-2; 15 nucleotides match TRBD2. Germline lookup yields CDR1 GTSNPN and CDR2 SVGIG (reference sequence). CDR3 length equals 16 residues. Germline trimming cut 2 bases from V and 8 bases from J; bases unmatched to any gene: 6. The DNA of the CDR3 is TGTGCCTGGAGTTACGGGACTAGCGGGAGGATAGGGGAGCTGTTTTTT. It is translated as CAWSYGTSGRIGELFF.

CDR3 region: CASQDNHYGYTF. DNA of the CDR3: TGTGCCAGCCAAGACAATCACTATGGCTACACCTTC. The rearrangement uses TRBV25-1 and TRBJ1-2; D is ambiguous. The CDR3 totals 12 residues. The V and J ends lost 8 bases and 3 bases respectively, with 10 bases between them. Per germline, CDR1 MGHDK and CDR2 SYGVNS.